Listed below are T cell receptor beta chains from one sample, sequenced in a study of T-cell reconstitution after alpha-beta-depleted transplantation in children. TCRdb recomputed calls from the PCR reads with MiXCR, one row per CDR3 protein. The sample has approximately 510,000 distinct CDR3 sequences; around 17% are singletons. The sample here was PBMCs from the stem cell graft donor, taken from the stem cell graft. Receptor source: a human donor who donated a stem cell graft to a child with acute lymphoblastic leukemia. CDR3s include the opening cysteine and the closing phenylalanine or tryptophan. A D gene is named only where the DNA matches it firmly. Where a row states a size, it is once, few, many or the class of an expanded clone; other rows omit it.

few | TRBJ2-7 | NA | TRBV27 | CASSYHPSYEQYF | TGTGCCAGCAGTTACCACCCCTCCTACGAGCAGTACTTC
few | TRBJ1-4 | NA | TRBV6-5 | CASSWSPGSEKLFF | TGTGCCAGCAGTTGGAGCCCTGGATCGGAAAAACTGTTTTTT
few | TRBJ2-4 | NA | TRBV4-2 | CASSQVDQDPKGIQYF | TGTGCCAGCAGCCAAGTGGACCAGGACCCAAAGGGCATTCAGTACTTC
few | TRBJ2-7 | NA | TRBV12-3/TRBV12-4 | CASRYRRSYEQYF | TGTGCCAGCAGATATCGACGGTCCTACGAGCAGTACTTC
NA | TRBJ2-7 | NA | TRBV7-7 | CASSPELRGGEQYF | TGTGCCAGCAGCCCCGAGTTAAGGGGCGGCGAGCAGTACTTC
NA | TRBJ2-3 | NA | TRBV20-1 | CSATPGGSTDTQYF | TGCAGTGCCACCCCCGGGGGAAGCACAGATACGCAGTATTTT
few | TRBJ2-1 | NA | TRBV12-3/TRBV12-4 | CASSLEPGSNEQFF | TGTGCCAGCAGTTTGGAGCCGGGAAGCAATGAGCAGTTCTTC
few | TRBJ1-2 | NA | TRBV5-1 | CASSLARGPYGYTF | TGCGCCAGCAGCTTGGCCCGGGGTCCTTATGGCTACACCTTC
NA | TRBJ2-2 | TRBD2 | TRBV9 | CASSAYLTGLAGGTGELFF | TGTGCCAGCAGCGCTTACCTTACTGGACTAGCGGGAGGCACCGGGGAGCTGTTTTTT
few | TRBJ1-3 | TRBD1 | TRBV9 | CASSVGGQGNLGNTIYF | TGTGCCAGCAGCGTAGGAGGACAGGGCAATCTCGGAAACACCATATATTTT
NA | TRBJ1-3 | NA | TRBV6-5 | CASSYSGIMKGNTIYF | TGTGCCAGCAGTTACTCGGGGATCATGAAGGGAAACACCATATATTTT
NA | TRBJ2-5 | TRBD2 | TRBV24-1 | CATSDFSGTGQETQYF | TGTGCCACCAGTGATTTTAGCGGGACGGGACAAGAGACCCAGTACTTC
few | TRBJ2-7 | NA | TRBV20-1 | CSAREDPGSEQYF | TGCAGTGCTAGAGAGGATCCAGGGTCCGAGCAGTACTTC
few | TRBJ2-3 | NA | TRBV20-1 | CSASGNTDTQYF | TGCAGTGCTAGCGGAAATACAGATACGCAGTATTTT
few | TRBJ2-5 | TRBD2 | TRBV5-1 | CASSLARSSGLWEETQYF | TGCGCCAGCAGCTTGGCGCGGTCTAGCGGGCTTTGGGAAGAGACCCAGTACTTC
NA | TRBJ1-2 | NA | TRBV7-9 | CASSLTGDGYGYTF | TGTGCCAGCAGCTTAACCGGTGACGGCTATGGCTACACCTTC
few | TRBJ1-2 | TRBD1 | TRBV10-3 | CAISESDRGRIGYTF | TGTGCCATCAGTGAATCGGACAGGGGGCGAATTGGCTACACCTTC
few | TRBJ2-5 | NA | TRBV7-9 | CASSSIGGGTQYF | TGTGCCAGCAGCTCCATAGGTGGGGGGACCCAGTACTTC
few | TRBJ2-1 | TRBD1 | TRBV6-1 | CASSLDRGAYNEQFF | TGTGCCAGCAGCCTAGACAGGGGTGCCTACAATGAGCAGTTCTTC
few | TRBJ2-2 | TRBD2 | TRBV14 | CASALGWTSGRSTGELFF | TGTGCCAGCGCCCTAGGATGGACTAGCGGGAGATCCACCGGGGAGCTGTTTTTT
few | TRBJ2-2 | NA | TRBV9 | CASSVKVGVLTGELFF | TGTGCCAGCAGCGTAAAGGTGGGAGTTTTGACCGGGGAGCTGTTTTTT
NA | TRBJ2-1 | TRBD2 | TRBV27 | CASSLGTGGRSSYNEQFF | TGTGCCAGCAGTTTAGGGACTGGCGGGAGGAGCTCCTACAATGAGCAGTTCTTC
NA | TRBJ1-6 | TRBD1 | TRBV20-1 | CSARDRHRGSYNSPLHF | TGCAGTGCTAGAGATCGCCACAGGGGATCCTATAATTCACCCCTCCACTTT
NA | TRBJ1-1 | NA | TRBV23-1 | CASSQSGWNTEAFF | TGCGCCAGCAGTCAATCTGGGTGGAACACTGAAGCTTTCTTT
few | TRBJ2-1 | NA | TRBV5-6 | CASSLSQGISYNEQFF | TGTGCCAGCAGCCTATCCCAGGGGATCTCCTACAATGAGCAGTTCTTC
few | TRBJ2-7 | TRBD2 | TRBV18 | CASSPRAGDEQYF | TGTGCCAGCTCACCAAGGGCGGGGGACGAGCAGTACTTC
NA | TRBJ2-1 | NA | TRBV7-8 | CASSLYGADEQFF | TGTGCCAGCAGCTTGTATGGCGCGGATGAGCAGTTCTTC
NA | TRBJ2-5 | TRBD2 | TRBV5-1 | CASSFGGSGGQETQYF | TGCGCCAGCAGCTTTGGCGGGTCGGGGGGCCAAGAGACCCAGTACTTC
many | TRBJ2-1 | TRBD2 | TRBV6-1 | CASRAGLAGENEQFF | TGTGCCAGCAGGGCGGGACTAGCGGGAGAGAATGAGCAGTTCTTC
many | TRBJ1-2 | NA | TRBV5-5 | CASSPTATLDGYYGYTF | TGTGCCAGCAGCCCCACAGCTACACTAGACGGATACTATGGCTACACCTTC
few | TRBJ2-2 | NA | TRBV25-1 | CASSGPWPGGDDAGELFF | TGTGCCAGCAGTGGGCCGTGGCCCGGGGGAGACGACGCCGGGGAGCTGTTTTTT
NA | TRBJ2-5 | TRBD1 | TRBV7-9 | CASSSWTGIQETQYF | TGTGCCAGCAGCTCTTGGACAGGGATACAAGAGACCCAGTACTTC
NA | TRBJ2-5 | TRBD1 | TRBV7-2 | CASSLSAGTGIQETQYF | TGTGCCAGCAGCCTTTCAGCCGGGACAGGGATACAAGAGACCCAGTACTTC
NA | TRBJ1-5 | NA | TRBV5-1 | CASSPHGGDSNQPQHF | TGCGCCAGCAGCCCTCACGGGGGGGATAGCAATCAGCCCCAGCATTTT
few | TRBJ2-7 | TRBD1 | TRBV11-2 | CASSFGTGSVYEQYF | TGTGCCAGCAGTTTCGGGACAGGGAGCGTCTACGAGCAGTACTTC
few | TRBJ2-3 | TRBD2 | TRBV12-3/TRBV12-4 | CAIEILSGRPDTQYF | TGTGCCATCGAGATCCTTAGCGGGAGACCAGATACGCAGTATTTT
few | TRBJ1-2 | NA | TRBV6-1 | CASSKLGDYGYTF | TGTGCCAGCAGCAAACTGGGGGACTATGGCTACACCTTC
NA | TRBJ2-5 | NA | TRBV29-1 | CSVGDSAGTQYF | TGCAGCGTTGGGGACTCCGCGGGGACCCAGTACTTC
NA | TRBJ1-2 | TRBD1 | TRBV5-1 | CASSSGQGGSRGYTF | TGCGCCAGCAGCTCAGGACAGGGAGGTTCGCGGGGCTACACCTTC
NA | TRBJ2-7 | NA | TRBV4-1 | CASSQEASNYEQYF | TGCGCCAGCAGCCAAGAAGCCTCAAACTACGAGCAGTACTTC
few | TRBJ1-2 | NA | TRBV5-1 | CASSLVRRWGYTF | TGCGCCAGCAGCTTGGTTAGACGCTGGGGCTACACCTTC
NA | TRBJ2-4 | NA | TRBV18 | CASSPPGRKNIQYF | TGTGCCAGCTCACCACCGGGCAGGAAAAACATTCAGTACTTC
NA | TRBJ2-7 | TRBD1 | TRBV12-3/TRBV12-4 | CASSYRGISYEQYF | TGTGCCAGCAGTTACAGGGGGATCTCCTACGAGCAGTACTTC
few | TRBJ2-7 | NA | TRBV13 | CASSTSILYPYEQYF | TGTGCCAGCAGCACCTCAATCCTCTACCCCTACGAGCAGTACTTC
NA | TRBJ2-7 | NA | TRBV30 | CAWSGNEQYF | TGTGCCTGGAGCGGCAACGAGCAGTACTTC
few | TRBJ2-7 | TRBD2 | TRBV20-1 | CSARPWTSGSSYEQYF | TGCAGTGCTAGACCGTGGACTAGCGGGAGTTCATACGAGCAGTACTTC
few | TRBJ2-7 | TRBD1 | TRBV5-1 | CASSLEGSRGPYEQYF | TGCGCCAGCAGCTTGGAAGGTAGCAGGGGGCCCTACGAGCAGTACTTC
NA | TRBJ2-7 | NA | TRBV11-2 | CASSSRAPGGRHSYEQYF | TGTGCCAGCAGTTCCAGGGCCCCGGGCGGTCGCCACTCCTACGAGCAGTACTTC
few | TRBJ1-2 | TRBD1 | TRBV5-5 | CASSLDGFTPPDRGNYGYTF | TGTGCCAGCAGCTTGGACGGGTTCACGCCACCGGACAGGGGGAATTATGGCTACACCTTC
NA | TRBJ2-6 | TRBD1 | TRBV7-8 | CASQQGGFSSGANVLTF | TGTGCCAGTCAACAGGGGGGATTTAGCTCTGGGGCCAACGTCCTGACTTTC
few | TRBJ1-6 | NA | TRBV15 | CATSRDVASPLHF | TGTGCCACCAGCAGAGACGTCGCGTCACCCCTCCACTTT